Reported below is one TCR beta chain. The V gene end was trimmed by 8 bases and the J gene end by 3 bases; junction bases not matched to a gene: 6. The CDR3 covers 14 residues. Germline V gene lookup returns CDR1 LGHDT and CDR2 YNNKEL (reference sequence). This record comes from a study of CD8 T cells in Susac syndrome. Random-hexamer reverse transcription was applied to about 0.5 to 1 ug RNA. One entry per CDR3 protein results from TCRdb running MiXCR on the immunoSEQ multiplex PCR reads. The repertoire holds about 150,000 distinct CDR3 sequences, with almost 96% as singletons. The source of this sequence is a human donor with Susac syndrome. This chain links TRBV3-1 with TRBJ2-5, with 10 bases fitting TRBD2. Sequencing was carried out using CD4+ T cells from PBMCs. CDR3 sequence reads: CASFLAGGEETQYF. CDR3 DNA sequence: TGTGCCAGCTTTTTAGCGGGAGGAGAAGAGACCCAGTACTTC.